Below, 28 T cell receptor beta chains from the same sample are listed, as sequenced in a study of shared clonotypes between healthy human individuals (dated by TCRdb to the early 2020s). CD8 naive samples were obtained by positive selection for CCR7 among CD45RO-negative cells, yielding a CD45RA+CCR7+ population from which TemRA cells were excluded. Library generation was performed with the immunoSEQ multiplex PCR assay. Drawn from immuneACCESS, this table holds only the in-frame rearrangements with V and J called that TCRdb kept. Clones are partly lost; checked studies trace under half to an unresolved V gene and leave the rest unexplained. The sample table contains hundreds of thousands of clones; only one count was recorded for roughly 95% of them. Of the sample, about 0.11% falls within the top ten clones. What was sequenced was naive CD8+ T cells sorted from blood. The meaning of the sample's cell subset or site label: CD45RA+CCR7+. The receptors here all came from a woman in her thirties in good health.

The chain joins TRBV6-5 to TRBJ2-7; 7 nucleotides agree with TRBD1. The V gene's germline CDR1 is MNHEY and CDR2 SVGAGI. V trimming: 5 bases; J trimming: 6 bases; junction bases outside the gene matches: 13. The CDR3 has 15 residues. This chain's CDR3 is CASSKGQFSRPEQYF. The CDR3 region has the DNA TGTGCCAGCAGTAAGGGACAGTTTTCGAGACCCGAGCAGTACTTC.

The chain recombines TRBV5-1 with TRBJ2-7; 7 nucleotides line up with TRBD2. V was pared by 3 bases and J by 2 bases, with 11 bases of the junction left unmatched. In germline, CDR1 is SGHRS, CDR2 YFSETQ. This CDR3 is built from 16 residues. The CDR3 is CASSWEGLFGTYEQYF. The CDR3 region has the DNA TGCGCCAGCAGCTGGGAGGGGCTATTTGGCACCTACGAGCAGTACTTC.

This chain joins TRBV29-1 and TRBJ1-1, with D unclear. Germline assignment: CDR1 SQVTM and CDR2 ANQGSEA. The length of the CDR3 is 10 residues. The ends were cut back, 3 bases at V and 3 bases at J, with 2 bases in the middle. CDR3 coding DNA: TGCAGCGTTGACGACACTGAAGCTTTCTTT. Translated: CSVDDTEAFF.

V is TRBV30 and J is TRBJ2-7; D gene uncertain. The V and J ends lost 0 bases and 6 bases respectively, with 9 bases between them. This CDR3 has 12 amino acids. Germline CDR1 GTSNPN, CDR2 SVGIG (reference sequence). Here the CDR3 reads CAWSVLVSEQYF. CDR3 nucleotide sequence: TGTGCCTGGAGTGTACTTGTTTCCGAGCAGTACTTC.

This chain uses TRBV15 with TRBJ2-3; D possibly corresponds to TRBD2 (7 bases). The CDR3 is 17 amino acids. Germline V lookup: CDR1 LNHNV, CDR2 YYDKDF (reference sequence). V lost 4 bases and J 3 bases, leaving 20 bases between the germline ends. The CDR3 nucleotides are TGTGCCACCAGCAATGCCTGGGGGGGCGTTGGAACAGATACGCAGTATTTT. As protein: CATSNAWGGVGTDTQYF. The whole variable domain, filled in from reference TRBV15 and TRBJ2-3, reads DAMVIQNPRYQVTQFGKPVTLSCSQTLNHNVMYWYQQKSSQAPKLLFHYYDKDFNNEADTPDNFQSRRPNTSFCFLDIRSPGLGDTAMYLCATSNAWGGVGTDTQYFGPGTRLTVL.

The rearrangement joins TRBV2 to TRBJ2-7; the match to TRBD2 covers 11 bases. Germline V gene lookup returns CDR1 SNHLY and CDR2 FYNNEI. J lost 7 bases, V lost 8 bases, and 10 bases had no gene match. The CDR3 is made up of 14 amino acids. In DNA form, the CDR3 reads TGTGCCAGCCGTGCGACTAGCGGGAATGGGGAGCAGTACTTC. Translation gives CASRATSGNGEQYF.

The chain carries TRBV7-9 and TRBJ1-1; 7 nucleotides match TRBD1. The CDR3 is 14 amino acids. Germline V gene data show CDR1 as SEHNR and CDR2 as FQNEAQ (reference sequence). The junction had 7 bases not matched to a gene; V was cut back by 5 bases and J by 4 bases. The CDR3 loop is CASSENRGGTEAFF. The CDR3 DNA reads as TGTGCCAGCAGCGAAAACAGGGGCGGCACTGAAGCTTTCTTT.

The chain employs TRBV7-9 and TRBJ2-7, with no clear D. V lost 6 bases and J 7 bases, leaving 13 bases between the germline ends. The CDR3 totals 12 residues. Germline CDR1 reads SEHNR; CDR2 reads FQNEAQ (reference sequence). CDR3: CASSILQEEQYF. The CDR3 region has the DNA TGTGCCAGCAGTATACTCCAGGAGGAGCAGTACTTC.

The chain links TRBV5-4 to TRBJ1-2, with 7 bases matching TRBD1. J lost 1 base, V lost 0 bases, and 3 bases had no gene match. The CDR3 is 15 residues long. The germline CDR1 and CDR2 sequences are SGHNT and YYREEE (reference sequence). The CDR3 loop is CASSLGQGINYGYTF. The CDR3 DNA reads TGTGCCAGCAGCTTGGGACAGGGAATTAACTATGGCTACACCTTC.

The count of this clone is one. The rearrangement links TRBV28 to TRBJ2-1; D ambiguous. CDR1 is MDHEN, CDR2 SYDVKM, per germline. The CDR3 sequence is 11 residues long. V shed 6 bases and J shed 10 bases, with 10 bases lying between them. CDR3 DNA sequence: TGTGCCAGCAGGACAATAATCGAGCAGTTCTTC. This encodes CASRTIIEQFF.

The chain joins TRBV4-1 to TRBJ1-2, with 10 positions matching TRBD1. This CDR3 comprises 17 residues. Trimming at V came to 3 bases and at J to 1 base, leaving 8 bases not matched to a gene. In germline, CDR1 is MGHRA, CDR2 YSYEKL. CDR3 bases: TGCGCCAGCAGCCAGGAGACAGGGGGCTTTTATAACTATGGCTACACCTTC. This encodes CASSQETGGFYNYGYTF.

The chain has TRBV4-1 and TRBJ2-7; D possibly corresponds to TRBD1 (6 bases). This CDR3 is 14 amino acids long. Trimming took 1 base from V and 7 from J, leaving 14 bases between them. Per the germline V gene, CDR1 is MGHRA and CDR2 is YSYEKL. The CDR3 DNA follows: TGCGCCAGCAGCCAAGTACTAGGACAGTTTGAGCAGTACTTC. Translated: CASSQVLGQFEQYF.

The chain links TRBV7-9 to TRBJ1-1, with unresolved D. The ends were cut back, 4 bases at V and 6 bases at J, with 9 bases in the middle. CDR1 is SEHNR and CDR2 is FQNEAQ in the germline V gene (reference sequence). This CDR3 contains 12 residues. CDR3 sequence: CASSSGTAEAFF. Here the CDR3 DNA reads TGTGCCAGCAGCTCCGGTACAGCTGAAGCTTTCTTT.

Written as DNA, the CDR3 is TGTGCCACGAACTTTGGGGGGAGAAATGAGCAGTTCTTC. Encoded protein: CATNFGGRNEQFF. J is TRBJ2-1 and V is TRBV7-8; TRBD2 is a possible D gene (6 bases). Trimming took 10 bases from V and 7 from J, leaving 17 bases between them. CDR3 size: 13 residues. Germline-derived CDR1 and CDR2 are SGHVS and FQNEAQ.

The gene calls are TRBV19 and TRBJ2-1, with 10 bases identical to TRBD2. The CDR3 is 17 residues long. Germline loops: CDR1 LNHDA, CDR2 SQIVND (reference sequence). Here the CDR3 DNA reads TGTGCTACCAACACAGAGACCGGGACTAGCGACTACAATGAGCAGTTCTTC. Protein product: CATNTETGTSDYNEQFF.

The chain uses TRBV5-4 and TRBJ2-3; tentatively, D is TRBD2 (5 bases). This CDR3 spans 16 amino acids. Per germline, CDR1 SGHNT and CDR2 YYREEE (reference sequence). Trimming cost V 2 bases and J 2 bases, with 15 bases left between them. Written as DNA, the CDR3 is TGTGCCAGCAGCTTCTGGACGGAGGTGATCACAGATACGCAGTATTTT. Amino acid sequence: CASSFWTEVITDTQYF.

The chain combines TRBV11-2 with TRBJ2-3; D may be TRBD1 (5 bases). Trimming took 5 bases from V and 9 from J, leaving 15 bases between them. CDR1 is SGHAT and CDR2 is FQNNGV in the germline V gene. The length of the CDR3 is 13 residues. The CDR3 DNA reads as TGTGCCAGCAGCCAGGGCACCACCCTGACGCAGTATTTT. Encoded protein: CASSQGTTLTQYF.

The rearrangement links TRBV5-1 to TRBJ2-2, with 9 bases matching TRBD2. This CDR3 has 16 residues. V shed 2 bases and J 0 bases; nucleotides not matched to a gene: 2. CDR1 SGHRS and CDR2 YFSETQ come from the germline V gene. CDR3 nucleotide sequence: TGCGCCAGCAGCTTCAGACTAGCGGCGAACACCGGGGAGCTGTTTTTT. Amino acids: CASSFRLAANTGELFF.

This rearrangement joins TRBV21-1 to TRBJ1-1. TRBV21-1 is annotated as a pseudogene. The CDR3 loop spans 17 amino acids. The CDR3: CASSKTLGRDLNTEAFF. The CDR3 DNA sequence: TGTGCCAGCAGCAAAACCCTCGGACGGGACCTAAACACTGAAGCTTTCTTT.

V usage is TRBV5-6 and J usage is TRBJ2-7, with D possibly matching TRBD1 (5 bases). There are 14 residues in the CDR3. Germline CDR1 SGHDT, CDR2 YYEEEE. V was shortened by 4 bases and J by 2 bases, with 13 bases between the two germline ends. The CDR3 is CASSPGSLTYEQYF. CDR3 sequence (DNA): TGTGCCAGCAGCCCAGGGTCTCTAACCTACGAGCAGTACTTC.

The gene calls are TRBV4-1 and TRBJ2-7; 9 bases agree with TRBD1. Trimming took 4 bases from V and 2 from J; bases not matched to a gene: 3. The germline CDR1 and CDR2 sequences are MGHRA and YSYEKL. This CDR3 is 14 amino acids long. The CDR3: CASSRGQGPYEQYF. The CDR3 DNA follows: TGCGCCAGCAGCCGGGGACAGGGACCCTACGAGCAGTACTTC.

V is TRBV7-9 and J is TRBJ2-7; D unclear. This CDR3 spans 16 amino acids. V was trimmed by 5 bases and J by 2 bases, leaving 19 bases between them. CDR1 and CDR2 from the germline V gene are SEHNR and FQNEAQ (reference sequence). The CDR3 DNA follows: TGTGCCAGCAGCCCGCAGACTGTCTCAGAACCCTACGAGCAGTACTTC. This codes for CASSPQTVSEPYEQYF.

The chain carries TRBV27 and TRBJ2-7; D call uncertain. V lost 2 bases to trimming and J lost 5 bases, with 13 bases between them. Germline V lookup: CDR1 MNHEY, CDR2 SMNVEV (reference sequence). The CDR3 has 14 residues. The CDR3 sequence: CASSLGQLTDEQYF. CDR3 DNA: TGTGCCAGCAGTTTAGGTCAGCTGACGGACGAGCAGTACTTC.

The J gene is TRBJ2-5, the V gene TRBV15, with 9 bases identical to TRBD1. CDR3 length: 15 amino acids. Per germline, CDR1 LNHNV and CDR2 YYDKDF (reference sequence). The V and J ends lost 3 bases and 5 bases, in that order; junction bases with no gene match: 7. The CDR3: CATSSNRGLGETQYF. CDR3 DNA sequence: TGTGCCACCAGCAGTAACAGGGGGCTGGGGGAGACCCAGTACTTC.

With regard to this clone: This sample includes further DNA sequences coding for the same CDR3. This chain connects TRBV29-1 to TRBJ2-1; 9 positions agree with TRBD1. V lost 6 bases and J lost 4; bases outside the gene matches: 7. CDR3 size: 14 residues. Germline CDR1 is SQVTM and CDR2 is ANQGSEA. CDR3 bases: TGCAGCGTCACCGGGACAGGGTCGTACAATGAGCAGTTCTTC. Protein sequence: CSVTGTGSYNEQFF.

The chain carries TRBV27 and TRBJ2-3; TRBD2 matches 9 bases. The ends lost 4 bases at V and 3 bases at J; junction bases unmatched: 5. CDR3 size: 15 residues. Germline V lookup: CDR1 MNHEY, CDR2 SMNVEV (reference sequence). DNA for the CDR3: TGTGCCAGCAGTTCCCCCCTAGCGGGAACAGATACGCAGTATTTT. Translation: CASSSPLAGTDTQYF.

CDR3 in DNA: TGTGCCAGCAGCTTGGGACAGAACACTGAAGCTTTCTTT. Amino acids: CASSLGQNTEAFF. V gene TRBV7-7 combines with J gene TRBJ1-1, with D possibly TRBD1 on 6 matching bases. Looked up from germline, CDR1 is SSHAT and CDR2 is FNYEAQ (reference sequence). Trimming removed 3 bases at V and 1 base at J, with 6 bases between. The CDR3 is made up of 13 amino acids. Supplemented by reference TRBV7-7 and TRBJ1-1, the full variable domain reads GAGVSQSPRYKVTKRGQDVTLRCDPISSHATLYWYQQALGQGPEFLTYFNYEAQPDKSGLPSDRFSAERPEGSISTLTIQRTEQRDSAMYRCASSLGQNTEAFFGQGTRLTVV.

The V and J genes are TRBV5-6 and TRBJ2-1; 10 bases are shared with TRBD2. Trimming at V came to 3 bases and at J to 8 bases, leaving 11 bases not matched to a gene. Germline CDR1 reads SGHDT; CDR2 reads YYEEEE. This CDR3 is built from 16 residues. The CDR3 sequence is CASSSEKAGGPDEQFF. CDR3 nucleotides: TGTGCCAGCAGCTCCGAGAAAGCGGGAGGGCCTGATGAGCAGTTCTTC.